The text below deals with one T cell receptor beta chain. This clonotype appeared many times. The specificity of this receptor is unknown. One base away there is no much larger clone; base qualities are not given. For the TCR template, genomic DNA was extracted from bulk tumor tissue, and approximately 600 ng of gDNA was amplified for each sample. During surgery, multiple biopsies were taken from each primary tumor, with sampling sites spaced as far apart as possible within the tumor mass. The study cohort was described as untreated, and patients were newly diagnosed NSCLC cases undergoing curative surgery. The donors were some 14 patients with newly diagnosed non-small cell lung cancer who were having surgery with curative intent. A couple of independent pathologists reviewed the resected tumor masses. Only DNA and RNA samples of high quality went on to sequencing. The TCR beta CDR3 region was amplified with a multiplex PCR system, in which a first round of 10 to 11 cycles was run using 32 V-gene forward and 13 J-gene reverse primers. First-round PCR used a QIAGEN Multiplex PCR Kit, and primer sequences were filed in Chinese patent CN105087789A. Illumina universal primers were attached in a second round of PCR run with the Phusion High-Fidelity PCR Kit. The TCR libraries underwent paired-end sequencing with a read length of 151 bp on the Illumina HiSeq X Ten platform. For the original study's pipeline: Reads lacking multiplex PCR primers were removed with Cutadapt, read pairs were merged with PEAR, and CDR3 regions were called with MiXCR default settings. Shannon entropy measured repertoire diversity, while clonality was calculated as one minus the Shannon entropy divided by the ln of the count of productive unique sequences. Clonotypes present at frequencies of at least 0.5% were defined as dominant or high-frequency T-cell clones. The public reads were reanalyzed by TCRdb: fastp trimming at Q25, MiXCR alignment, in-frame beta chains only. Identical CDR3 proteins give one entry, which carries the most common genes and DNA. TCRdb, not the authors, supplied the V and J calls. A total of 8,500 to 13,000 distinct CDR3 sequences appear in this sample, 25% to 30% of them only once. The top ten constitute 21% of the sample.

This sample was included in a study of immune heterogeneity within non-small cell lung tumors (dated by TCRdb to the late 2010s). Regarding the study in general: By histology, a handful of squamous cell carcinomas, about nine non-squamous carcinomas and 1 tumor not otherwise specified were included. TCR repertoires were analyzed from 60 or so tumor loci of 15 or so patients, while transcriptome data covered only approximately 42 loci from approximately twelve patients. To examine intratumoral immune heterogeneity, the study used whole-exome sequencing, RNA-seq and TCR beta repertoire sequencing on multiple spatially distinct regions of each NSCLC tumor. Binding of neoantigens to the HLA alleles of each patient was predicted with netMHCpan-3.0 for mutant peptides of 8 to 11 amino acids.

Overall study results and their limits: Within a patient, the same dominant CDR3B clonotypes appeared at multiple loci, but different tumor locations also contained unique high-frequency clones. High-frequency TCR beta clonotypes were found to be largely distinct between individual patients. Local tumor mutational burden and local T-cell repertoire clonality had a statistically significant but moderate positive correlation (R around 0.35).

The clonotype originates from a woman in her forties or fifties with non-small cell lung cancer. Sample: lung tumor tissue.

This receptor has the CDR3 CASSLDGFWQPQHF. The nucleotides read TGTGCCAGCAGCCTCGACGGCTTCTGGCAGCCCCAGCATTTT. The rearranged segments are TRBV28 and TRBJ1-5, with the D gene not clear enough to name. From a lookup of the germline V gene, CDR1 and CDR2 are MDHEN and SYDVKM. V gives up 6 bases and J gives up 7 bases, and the segment between their germline ends measures 16 bases. From the cysteine up to the phenylalanine, the CDR3 has a length of 14 residues. Just CDR3 DNA is preserved here, 42 bases in frame from base 1.